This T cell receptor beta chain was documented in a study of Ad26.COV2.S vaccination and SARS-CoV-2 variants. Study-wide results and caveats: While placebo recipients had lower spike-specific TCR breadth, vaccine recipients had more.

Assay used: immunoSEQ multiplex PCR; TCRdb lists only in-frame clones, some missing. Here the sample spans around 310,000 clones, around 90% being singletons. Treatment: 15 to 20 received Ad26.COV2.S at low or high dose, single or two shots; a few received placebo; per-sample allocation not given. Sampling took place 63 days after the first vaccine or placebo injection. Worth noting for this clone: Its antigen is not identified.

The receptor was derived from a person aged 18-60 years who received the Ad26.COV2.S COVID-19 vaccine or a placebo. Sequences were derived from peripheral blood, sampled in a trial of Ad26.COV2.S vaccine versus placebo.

For the CDR3, the DNA is TGCAGCGTTTGGAGGCCGGAGAACACTGAAGCTTTCTTT. This codes for CSVWRPENTEAFF. The rearrangement joins TRBV29-1 to TRBJ1-1; no reliable D call. The germline CDR1 and CDR2 sequences are SQVTM and ANQGSEA. The CDR3 covers 13 residues. With 5 bases removed from V and 1 base from J, the gap between germline ends came to 11 bases.